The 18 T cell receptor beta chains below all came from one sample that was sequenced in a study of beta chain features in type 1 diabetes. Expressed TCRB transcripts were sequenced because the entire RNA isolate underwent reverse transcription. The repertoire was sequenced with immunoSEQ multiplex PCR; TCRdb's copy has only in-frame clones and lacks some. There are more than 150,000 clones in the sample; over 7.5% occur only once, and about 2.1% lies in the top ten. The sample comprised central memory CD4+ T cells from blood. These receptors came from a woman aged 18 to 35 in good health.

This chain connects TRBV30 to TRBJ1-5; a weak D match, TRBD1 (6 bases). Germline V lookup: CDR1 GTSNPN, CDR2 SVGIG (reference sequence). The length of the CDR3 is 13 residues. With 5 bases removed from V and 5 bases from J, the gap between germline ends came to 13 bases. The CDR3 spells CAWGGSSDQPQHF. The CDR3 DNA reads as TGTGCCTGGGGGGGCTCATCAGATCAGCCCCAGCATTTT.

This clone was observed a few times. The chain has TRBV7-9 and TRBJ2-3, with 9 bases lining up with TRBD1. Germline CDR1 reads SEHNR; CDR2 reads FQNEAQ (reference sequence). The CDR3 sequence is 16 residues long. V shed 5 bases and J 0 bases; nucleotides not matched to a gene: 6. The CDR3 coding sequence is TGTGCCAGCAGCGTTAAACAGGGGGCAAGCACAGATACGCAGTATTTT. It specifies CASSVKQGASTDTQYF.

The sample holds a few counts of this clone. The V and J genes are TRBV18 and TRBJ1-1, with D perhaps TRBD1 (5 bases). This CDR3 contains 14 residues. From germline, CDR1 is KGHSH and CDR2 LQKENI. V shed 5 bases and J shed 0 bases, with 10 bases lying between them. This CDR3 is CASSGDSLNTEAFF. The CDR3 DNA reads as TGTGCCAGCTCAGGTGACAGCCTGAACACTGAAGCTTTCTTT. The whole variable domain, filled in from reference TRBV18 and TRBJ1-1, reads NAGVMQNPRHLVRRRGQEARLRCSPMKGHSHVYWYRQLPEEGLKFMVYLQKENIIDESGMPKERFSAEFPKEGPSILRIQQVVRGDSAAYFCASSGDSLNTEAFFGQGTRLTVV.

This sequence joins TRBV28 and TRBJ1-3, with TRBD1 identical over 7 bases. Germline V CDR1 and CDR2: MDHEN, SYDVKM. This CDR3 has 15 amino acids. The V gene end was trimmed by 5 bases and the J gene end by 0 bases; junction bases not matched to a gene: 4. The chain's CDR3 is CASSNRGTSGNTIYF. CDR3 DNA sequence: TGTGCCAGCAGTAACAGGGGAACCTCTGGAAACACCATATATTTT. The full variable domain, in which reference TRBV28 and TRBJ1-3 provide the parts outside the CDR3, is DVKVTQSSRYLVKRTGEKVFLECVQDMDHENMFWYRQDPGLGLRLIYFSYDVKMKEKGDIPEGYSVSREKKERFSLILESASTNQTSMYLCASSNRGTSGNTIYFGEGSWLTVV.

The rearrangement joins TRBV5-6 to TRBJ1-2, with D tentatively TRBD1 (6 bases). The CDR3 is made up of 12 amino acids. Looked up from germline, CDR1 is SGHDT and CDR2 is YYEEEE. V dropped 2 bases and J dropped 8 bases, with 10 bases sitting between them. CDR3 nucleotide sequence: TGTGCCAGCAGCTTCGGGGGGCCAGGCTACACCTTC. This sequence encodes CASSFGGPGYTF.

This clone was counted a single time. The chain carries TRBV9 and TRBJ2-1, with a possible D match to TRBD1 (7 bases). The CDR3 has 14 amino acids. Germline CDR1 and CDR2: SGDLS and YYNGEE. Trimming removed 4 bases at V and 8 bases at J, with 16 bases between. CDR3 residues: CASSQEGARDEQFF. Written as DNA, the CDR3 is TGTGCCAGCAGCCAGGAGGGGGCCAGGGATGAGCAGTTCTTC. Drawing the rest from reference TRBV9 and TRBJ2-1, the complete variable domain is DSGVTQTPKHLITATGQRVTLRCSPRSGDLSVYWYQQSLDQGLQFLIQYYNGEERAKGNILERFSAQQFPDLHSELNLSSLELGDSALYFCASSQEGARDEQFFGPGTRLTVL.

The CDR3 region is CASSLEAGLNTGELFF. The CDR3 region has the DNA TGTGCCAGCAGCTTGGAGGCAGGACTGAACACCGGGGAGCTGTTTTTT. The J gene is TRBJ2-2, the V gene TRBV5-4; the D gene is possibly TRBD2 (5 bases). Per the germline V gene, CDR1 is SGHNT and CDR2 is YYREEE (reference sequence). V was cut by 0 bases and J by 1 base, with 10 bases left in between. The length of the CDR3 is 16 residues. The full variable domain, with the rest looked up from reference TRBV5-4 and TRBJ2-2, is ETGVTQSPTHLIKTRGQQVTLRCSSQSGHNTVSWYQQALGQGPQFIFQYYREEENGRGNFPPRFSGLQFPNYSSELNVNALELDDSALYLCASSLEAGLNTGELFFGEGSRLTVL.

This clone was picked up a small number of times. The CDR3 coding sequence is TGTGCCTGGAAAGCGGCGGGGGGTCCCTACGAGCAGTACTTC. Translating gives CAWKAAGGPYEQYF. The chain recombines TRBV30 with TRBJ2-7, with 8 bases that match TRBD2. V shed 4 bases and J 2 bases; nucleotides not matched to a gene: 7. CDR1 and CDR2 (germline): GTSNPN, SVGIG (reference sequence). The CDR3 has 14 residues.

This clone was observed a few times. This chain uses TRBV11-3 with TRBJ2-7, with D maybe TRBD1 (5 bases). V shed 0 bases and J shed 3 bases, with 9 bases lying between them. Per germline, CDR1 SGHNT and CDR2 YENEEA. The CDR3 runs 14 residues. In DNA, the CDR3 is TGTGCCAGCAGCTTAGACTACAGGAGCTACGAGCAGTACTTC. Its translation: CASSLDYRSYEQYF.

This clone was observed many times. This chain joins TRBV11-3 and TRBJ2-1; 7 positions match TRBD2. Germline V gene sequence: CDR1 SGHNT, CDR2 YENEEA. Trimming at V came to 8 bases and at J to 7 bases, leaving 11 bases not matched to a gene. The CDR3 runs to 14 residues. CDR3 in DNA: TGTGCCAGCTCCCCGGGAGGTTGGATTAATGAGCAGTTCTTC. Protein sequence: CASSPGGWINEQFF.

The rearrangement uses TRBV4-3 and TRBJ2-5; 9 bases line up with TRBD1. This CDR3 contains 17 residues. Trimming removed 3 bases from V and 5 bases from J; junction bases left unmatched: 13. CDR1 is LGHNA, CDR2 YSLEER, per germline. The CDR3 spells CASSQIVQGAHWETQYF. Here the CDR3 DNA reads TGCGCCAGCAGCCAGATCGTACAGGGGGCGCATTGGGAGACCCAGTACTTC.

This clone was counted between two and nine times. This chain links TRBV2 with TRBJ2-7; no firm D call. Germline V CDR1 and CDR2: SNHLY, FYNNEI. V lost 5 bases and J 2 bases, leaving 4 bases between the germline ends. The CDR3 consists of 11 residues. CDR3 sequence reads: CASSFTYEQYF. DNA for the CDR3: TGTGCCAGCAGTTTCACCTACGAGCAGTACTTC.

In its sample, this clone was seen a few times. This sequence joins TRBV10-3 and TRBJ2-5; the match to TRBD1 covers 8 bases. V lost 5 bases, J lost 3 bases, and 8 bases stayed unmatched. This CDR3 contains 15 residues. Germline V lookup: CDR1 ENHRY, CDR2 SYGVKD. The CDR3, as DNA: TGTGCCATCAGTTCCCCGGACAGGGCTGAAGAGACCCAGTACTTC. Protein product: CAISSPDRAEETQYF.

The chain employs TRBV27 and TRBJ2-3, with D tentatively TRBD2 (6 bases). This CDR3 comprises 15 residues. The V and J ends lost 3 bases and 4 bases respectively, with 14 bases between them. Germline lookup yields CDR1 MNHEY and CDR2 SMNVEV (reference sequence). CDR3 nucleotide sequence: TGTGCCAGCAGTTTTCGGGGGAGTCGGGCAGATACGCAGTATTTT. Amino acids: CASSFRGSRADTQYF.

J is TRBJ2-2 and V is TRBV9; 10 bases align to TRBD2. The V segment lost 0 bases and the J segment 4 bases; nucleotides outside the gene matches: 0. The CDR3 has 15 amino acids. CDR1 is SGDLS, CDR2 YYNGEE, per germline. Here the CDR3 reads CASSVVAGGTGELFF. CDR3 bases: TGTGCCAGCAGCGTAGTAGCGGGAGGCACCGGGGAGCTGTTTTTT.

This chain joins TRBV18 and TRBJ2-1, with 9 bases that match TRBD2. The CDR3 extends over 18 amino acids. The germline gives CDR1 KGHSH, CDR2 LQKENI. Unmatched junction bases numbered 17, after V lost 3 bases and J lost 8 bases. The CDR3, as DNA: TGTGCCAGCTCACCCCGGTTCGGTAGCGGGAGCACCGCGGATGAGCAGTTCTTC. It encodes CASSPRFGSGSTADEQFF.

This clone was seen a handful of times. DNA for the CDR3: TGTGCCAGCAGCTTAACGGGACAGTATGGCTACACCTTC. Translated, it gives CASSLTGQYGYTF. The chain joins TRBV7-8 to TRBJ1-2; 7 bases match TRBD1. This CDR3 is built from 13 residues. Germline CDR1 SGHVS, CDR2 FQNEAQ. V shed 2 bases and J 5 bases; nucleotides not matched to a gene: 2.

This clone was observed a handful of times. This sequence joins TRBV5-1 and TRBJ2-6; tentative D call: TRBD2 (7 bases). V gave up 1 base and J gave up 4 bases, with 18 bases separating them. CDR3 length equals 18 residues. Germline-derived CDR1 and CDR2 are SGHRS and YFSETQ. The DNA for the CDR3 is TGCGCCAGCAGCTTGAGGGGGGGAGGAGAGTCCGGGGCCAACGTCCTGACTTTC. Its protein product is CASSLRGGGESGANVLTF.